What follows describes a single TCR beta chain. The antigen is undetermined. These data come from a study of shared clonotypes between healthy human individuals. General study points: As a rule, naive subsets had a larger estimated richness than memory subsets. Four donors had roughly 5% of their naive CD4 clonotypes in common.

Sequenced by immunoSEQ multiplex PCR; TCRdb stores in-frame clones only, minus some. The data contain about 1 million clones, 75% to 80% of them singletons. The CDR3 is 14 residues long. V lost 8 bases, J lost 1 base, and 15 bases lay in between. The germline gives CDR1 SQVTM, CDR2 ANQGSEA. The clonotype comes from a man between 18 and 29 years old in good health. Some clones in this sample may be carry-over from other donors' samples. The specimen was memory CD4+ T cells from PBMCs. As to subset: CD45RA-negative fraction. This chain links TRBV29-1 with TRBJ2-1, with a possible D match to TRBD2 (5 bases). CDR3 bases: TGCAGCTTCTCTAGGCGGGCGTCCTACAATGAGCAGTTCTTC. As protein: CSFSRRASYNEQFF.